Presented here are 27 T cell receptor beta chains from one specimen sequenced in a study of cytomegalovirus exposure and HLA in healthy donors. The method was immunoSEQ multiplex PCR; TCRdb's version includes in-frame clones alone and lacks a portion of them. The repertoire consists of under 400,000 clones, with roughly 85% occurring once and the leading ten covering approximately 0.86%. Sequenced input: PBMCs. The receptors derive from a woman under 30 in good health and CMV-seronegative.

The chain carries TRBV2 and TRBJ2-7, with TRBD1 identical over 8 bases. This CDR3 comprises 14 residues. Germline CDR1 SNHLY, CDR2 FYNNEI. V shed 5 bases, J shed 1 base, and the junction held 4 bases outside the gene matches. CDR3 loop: CASSLRGPSYEQYF. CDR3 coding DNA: TGTGCCAGCAGTCTCAGGGGGCCGTCCTACGAGCAGTACTTC.

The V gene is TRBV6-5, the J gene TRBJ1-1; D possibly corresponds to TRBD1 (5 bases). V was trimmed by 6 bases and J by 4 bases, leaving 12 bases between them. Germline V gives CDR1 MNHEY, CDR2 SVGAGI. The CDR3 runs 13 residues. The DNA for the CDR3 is TGTGCCAGCAGCAATACAGGTACCACTGAAGCTTTCTTT. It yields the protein CASSNTGTTEAFF.

CDR3 nucleotide sequence: TGTGCCAGCAGCGGCGGGGTAACCTACGAGCAGTACTTC. Translated, it gives CASSGGVTYEQYF. The chain carries TRBV7-9 and TRBJ2-7; weak D call: TRBD2 (6 bases). The V gene lost 5 bases and the J gene lost 2 bases, with 10 bases spanning the gap. Germline values: CDR1 SEHNR, CDR2 FQNEAQ (reference sequence). The length of the CDR3 is 13 residues.

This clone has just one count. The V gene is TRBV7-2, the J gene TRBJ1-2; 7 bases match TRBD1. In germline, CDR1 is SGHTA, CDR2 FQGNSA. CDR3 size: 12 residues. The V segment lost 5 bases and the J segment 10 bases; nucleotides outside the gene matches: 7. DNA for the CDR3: TGTGCCAGCAGCACTTACAGGGGCGACTACACCTTC. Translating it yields CASSTYRGDYTF.

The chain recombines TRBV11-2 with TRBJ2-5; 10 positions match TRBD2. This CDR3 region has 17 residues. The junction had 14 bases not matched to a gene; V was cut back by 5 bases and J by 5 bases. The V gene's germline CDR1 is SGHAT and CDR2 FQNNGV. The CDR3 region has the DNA TGTGCCAGCAGCCCCGGACTAGCGGTAGCCGTACCGGAGACCCAGTACTTC. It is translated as CASSPGLAVAVPETQYF.

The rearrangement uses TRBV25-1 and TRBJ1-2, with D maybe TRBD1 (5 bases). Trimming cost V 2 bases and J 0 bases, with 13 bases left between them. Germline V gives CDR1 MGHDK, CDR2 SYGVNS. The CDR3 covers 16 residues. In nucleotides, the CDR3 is TGTGCCAGCAGTGAAAGGACATTCCCAGCTAACTATGGCTACACCTTC. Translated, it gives CASSERTFPANYGYTF.

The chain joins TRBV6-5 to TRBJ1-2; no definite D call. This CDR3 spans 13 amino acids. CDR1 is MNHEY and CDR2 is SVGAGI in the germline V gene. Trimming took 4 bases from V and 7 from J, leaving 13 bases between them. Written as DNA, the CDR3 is TGTGCCAGCAGTTCTATAAACGGGGTTGGCTACACCTTC. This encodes CASSSINGVGYTF.

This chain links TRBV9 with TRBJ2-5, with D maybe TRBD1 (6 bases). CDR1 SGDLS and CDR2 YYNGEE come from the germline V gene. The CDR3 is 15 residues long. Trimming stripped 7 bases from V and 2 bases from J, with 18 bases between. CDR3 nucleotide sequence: TGTGCCAGCTCTCGGCAGGGGATAGGGCAAGAGACCCAGTACTTC. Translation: CASSRQGIGQETQYF.

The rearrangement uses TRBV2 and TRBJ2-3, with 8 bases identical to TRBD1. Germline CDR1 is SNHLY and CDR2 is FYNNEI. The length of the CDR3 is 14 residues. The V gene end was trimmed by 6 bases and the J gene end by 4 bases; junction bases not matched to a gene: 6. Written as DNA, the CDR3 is TGTGCCAGCAGACTCAGGGGGCAGGCAGATACGCAGTATTTT. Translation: CASRLRGQADTQYF.

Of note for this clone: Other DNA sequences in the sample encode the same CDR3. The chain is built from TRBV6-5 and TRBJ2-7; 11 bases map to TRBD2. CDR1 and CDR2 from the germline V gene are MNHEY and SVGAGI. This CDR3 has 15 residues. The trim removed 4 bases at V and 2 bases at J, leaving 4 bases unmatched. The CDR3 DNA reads TGTGCCAGCAGTTCTGGACTAGCGGGCGCCTACGAGCAGTACTTC. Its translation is CASSSGLAGAYEQYF.

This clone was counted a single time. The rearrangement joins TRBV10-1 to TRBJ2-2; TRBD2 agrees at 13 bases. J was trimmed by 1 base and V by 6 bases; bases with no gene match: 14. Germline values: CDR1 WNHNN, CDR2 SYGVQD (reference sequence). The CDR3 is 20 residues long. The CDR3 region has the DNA TGCGCCAGCAGCTCCAGGACTAGCGGGGGCCGACTACTGAACACCGGGGAGCTGTTTTTT. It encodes CASSSRTSGGRLLNTGELFF.

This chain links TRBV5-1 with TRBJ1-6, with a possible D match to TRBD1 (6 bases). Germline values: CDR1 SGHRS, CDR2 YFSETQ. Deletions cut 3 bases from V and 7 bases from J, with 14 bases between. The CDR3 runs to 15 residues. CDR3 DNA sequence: TGCGCCAGCAGCTGGCGGACAGCTTCCAATTCACCCCTCCACTTT. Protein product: CASSWRTASNSPLHF.

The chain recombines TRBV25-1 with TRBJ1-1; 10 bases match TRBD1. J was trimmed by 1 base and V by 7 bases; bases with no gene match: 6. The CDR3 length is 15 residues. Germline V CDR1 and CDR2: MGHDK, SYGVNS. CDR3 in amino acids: CASIGQGGKNTEAFF. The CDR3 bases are TGTGCCAGCATCGGACAGGGGGGAAAGAACACTGAAGCTTTCTTT.

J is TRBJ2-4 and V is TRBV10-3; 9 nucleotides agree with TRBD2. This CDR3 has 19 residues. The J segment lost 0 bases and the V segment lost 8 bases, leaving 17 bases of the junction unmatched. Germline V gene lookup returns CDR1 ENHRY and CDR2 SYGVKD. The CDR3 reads CAIGRRGSGRGEAKNIQYF. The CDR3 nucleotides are TGTGCCATCGGCCGCAGGGGTAGCGGGAGAGGTGAAGCCAAAAACATTCAGTACTTC.

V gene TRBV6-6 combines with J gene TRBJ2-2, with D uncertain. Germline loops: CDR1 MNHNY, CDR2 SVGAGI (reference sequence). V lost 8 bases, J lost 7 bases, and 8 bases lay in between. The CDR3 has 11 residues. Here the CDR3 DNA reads TGTGCCAGCGGTAGTGGCGGGGAGCTGTTTTTT. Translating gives CASGSGGELFF.

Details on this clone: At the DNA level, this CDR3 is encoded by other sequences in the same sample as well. CDR3 in amino acids: CASSLGSSYEQYF. In DNA, the CDR3 is TGTGCCAGCAGCTTAGGTAGCTCCTACGAGCAGTACTTC. The chain couples TRBV11-2 to TRBJ2-7; D is undetermined. Between the trimmed V and J ends, which lost 1 base and 0 bases, there was a span of 4 bases. The length of the CDR3 is 13 residues. In germline, CDR1 is SGHAT, CDR2 FQNNGV.

DNA of the CDR3: TGTGCCAGCAGCGCGCAATGGACTAGCGGGGATAGGCAGTACTTC. This encodes CASSAQWTSGDRQYF. The V gene is TRBV9, the J gene TRBJ2-7, with 12 bases matching TRBD2. This CDR3 is built from 15 residues. Germline CDR1 and CDR2: SGDLS and YYNGEE. Trimming at V came to 3 bases and at J to 9 bases, leaving 10 bases not matched to a gene.

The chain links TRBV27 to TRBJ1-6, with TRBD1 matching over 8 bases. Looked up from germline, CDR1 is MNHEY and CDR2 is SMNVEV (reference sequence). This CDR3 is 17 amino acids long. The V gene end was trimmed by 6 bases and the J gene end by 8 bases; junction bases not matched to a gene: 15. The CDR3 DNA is TGTGCCAGCAGACGGGGACAGGCACAACCTGGGGATTCACCCCTCCACTTT. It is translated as CASRRGQAQPGDSPLHF.

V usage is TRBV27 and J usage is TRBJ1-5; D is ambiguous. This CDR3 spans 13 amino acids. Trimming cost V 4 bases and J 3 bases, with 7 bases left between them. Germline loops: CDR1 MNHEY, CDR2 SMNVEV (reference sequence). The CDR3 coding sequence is TGTGCCAGCAGTTGGCAGTTCAATCAGCCCCAGCATTTT. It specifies CASSWQFNQPQHF.

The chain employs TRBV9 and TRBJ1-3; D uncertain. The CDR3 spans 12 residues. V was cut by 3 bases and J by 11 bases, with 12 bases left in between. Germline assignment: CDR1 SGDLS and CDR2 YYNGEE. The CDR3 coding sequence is TGTGCCAGCAGCGGAGGGAATCAACCCATATATTTT. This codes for CASSGGNQPIYF.

The DNA of the CDR3 is TGTGCCAGCAGCTCCCGGGAGCGGCACTGGACCGGGGAGCTGTTTTTT. It specifies CASSSRERHWTGELFF. The chain combines TRBV7-8 with TRBJ2-2, with D perhaps matching TRBD2 (6 bases). CDR3 length equals 16 residues. V was pared by 4 bases and J by 5 bases, with 17 bases between. Germline V CDR1 and CDR2: SGHVS, FQNEAQ.

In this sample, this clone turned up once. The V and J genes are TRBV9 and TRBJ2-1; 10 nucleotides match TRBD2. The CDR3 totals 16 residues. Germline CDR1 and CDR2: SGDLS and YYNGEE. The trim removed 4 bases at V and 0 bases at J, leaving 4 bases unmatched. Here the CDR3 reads CASSTPSGSSYNEQFF. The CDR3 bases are TGTGCCAGCAGCACCCCTAGCGGGAGCTCCTACAATGAGCAGTTCTTC. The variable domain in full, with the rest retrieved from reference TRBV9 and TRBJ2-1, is DSGVTQTPKHLITATGQRVTLRCSPRSGDLSVYWYQQSLDQGLQFLIQYYNGEERAKGNILERFSAQQFPDLHSELNLSSLELGDSALYFCASSTPSGSSYNEQFFGPGTRLTVL.

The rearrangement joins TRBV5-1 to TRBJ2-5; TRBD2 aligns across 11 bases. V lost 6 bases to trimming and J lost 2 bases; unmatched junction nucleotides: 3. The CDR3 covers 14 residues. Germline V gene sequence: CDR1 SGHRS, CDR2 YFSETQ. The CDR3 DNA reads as TGCGCCAGCACCACTAGCGGGAGTCAAGAGACCCAGTACTTC. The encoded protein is CASTTSGSQETQYF.

CDR3 residues: CASSLGGQGAQGYTF. Written as DNA, the CDR3 is TGTGCCAGCAGCTTAGGGGGACAGGGGGCGCAAGGCTACACCTTC. J is TRBJ1-2 and V is TRBV13; the match to TRBD1 covers 12 bases. Germline V lookup: CDR1 PRHDT, CDR2 FYEKMQ (reference sequence). The CDR3 is 15 residues long. Trimming took 0 bases from V and 8 from J; bases not matched to a gene: 4.

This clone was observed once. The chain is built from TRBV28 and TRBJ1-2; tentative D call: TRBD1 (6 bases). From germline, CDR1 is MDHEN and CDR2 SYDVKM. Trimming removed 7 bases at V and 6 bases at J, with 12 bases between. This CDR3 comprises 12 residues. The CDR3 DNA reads TGTGCCAGCAAAGGGGGTCTTCATGGCTACACCTTC. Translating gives CASKGGLHGYTF.

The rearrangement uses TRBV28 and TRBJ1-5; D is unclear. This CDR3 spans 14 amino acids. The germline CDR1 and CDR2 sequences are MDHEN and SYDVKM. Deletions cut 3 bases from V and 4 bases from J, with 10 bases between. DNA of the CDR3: TGTGCCAGCAGTTTTGTGTCCGTTAATCAGCCCCAGCATTTT. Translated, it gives CASSFVSVNQPQHF.

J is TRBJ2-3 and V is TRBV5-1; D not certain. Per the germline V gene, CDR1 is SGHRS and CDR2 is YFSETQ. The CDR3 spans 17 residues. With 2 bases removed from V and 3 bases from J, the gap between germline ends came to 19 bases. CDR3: CASSFVGQLTVTDTQYF. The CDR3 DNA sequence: TGCGCCAGCAGCTTTGTTGGGCAGCTCACCGTGACAGATACGCAGTATTTT.